This T cell receptor beta chain stems from a study of CD8+ T cells in alopecia areata. Study-wide context: Treated patients were given oral tofacitinib, which was dosed at 5 to 10 mg twice daily. Broader study findings: Clonality was higher in lesional than normal scalp, especially in alopecia totalis/universalis. Mice showed clearer TCR sharing than patients did, a gap that was possibly HLA-related.

RNA, once extracted, was reverse transcribed into cDNA for use as the sequencing template. Assay: immunoSEQ multiplex PCR; the TCRdb copy retains only in-frame clones and omits some. The sample has 11,000 or so clones, around 60% seen once. As to this clone: Its matching antigen is unknown.

V lost 5 bases, J lost 9 bases, and 11 bases lay in between. Germline values: CDR1 LNHNV, CDR2 YYDKDF (reference sequence). The CDR3 contains 13 residues. Researchers took lesional scalp punch biopsies and peripheral blood from people who were alopecia areata patients. The chain uses TRBV15 and TRBJ2-6; TRBD2 might be the D (6 bases). Sequenced material: skin. The receptor was derived from a human donor with alopecia areata. This CDR3 reads CATSFQGGNVLTF. CDR3 in DNA: TGTGCCACCAGCTTCCAGGGAGGCAACGTCCTGACTTTC. Together with reference TRBV15 and TRBJ2-6, the CDR3 gives the full variable domain: DAMVIQNPRYQVTQFGKPVTLSCSQTLNHNVMYWYQQKSSQAPKLLFHYYDKDFNNEADTPDNFQSRRPNTSFCFLDIRSPGLGDTAMYLCATSFQGGNVLTFGAGSRLTVL.